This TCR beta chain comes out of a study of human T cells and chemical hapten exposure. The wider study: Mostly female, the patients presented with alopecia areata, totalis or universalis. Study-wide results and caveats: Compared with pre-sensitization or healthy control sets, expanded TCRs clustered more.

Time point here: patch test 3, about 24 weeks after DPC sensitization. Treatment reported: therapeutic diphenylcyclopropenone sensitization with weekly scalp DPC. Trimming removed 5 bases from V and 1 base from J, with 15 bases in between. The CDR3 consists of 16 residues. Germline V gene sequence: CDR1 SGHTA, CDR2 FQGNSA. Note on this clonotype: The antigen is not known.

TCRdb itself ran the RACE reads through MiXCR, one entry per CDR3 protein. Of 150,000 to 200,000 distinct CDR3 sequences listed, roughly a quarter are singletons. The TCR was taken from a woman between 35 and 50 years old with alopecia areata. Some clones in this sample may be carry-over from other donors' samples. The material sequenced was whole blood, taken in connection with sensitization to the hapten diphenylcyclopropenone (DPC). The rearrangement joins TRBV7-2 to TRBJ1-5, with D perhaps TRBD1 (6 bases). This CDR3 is CASSPYGQFSNQPQHF. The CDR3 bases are TGTGCCAGCAGCCCCTATGGACAGTTCAGCAATCAGCCCCAGCATTTT. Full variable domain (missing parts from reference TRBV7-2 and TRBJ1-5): GAGVSQSPSNKVTEKGKDVELRCDPISGHTALYWYRQSLGQGLEFLIYFQGNSAPDKSGLPSDRFSAERTGGSVSTLTIQRTQQEDSAVYLCASSPYGQFSNQPQHFGDGTRLSIL.